The 12 T cell receptor beta chains listed next were all sequenced from one sample in a study of cytomegalovirus exposure and HLA in healthy donors. The study ran its PCR with 60 Vbeta and 13 Jbeta primers. Assay used: immunoSEQ multiplex PCR; TCRdb lists only in-frame clones, some missing. The sample lists under 200,000 clones, 79% occurring once. Sequencing input: PBMCs. The receptor set was obtained from a woman aged 40 to 50 in good health and CMV-seronegative.

In the case of this clone: Other DNA sequences from this sample encode an identical CDR3 as well. The chain is built from TRBV9 and TRBJ2-7; D remains ambiguous. CDR1 and CDR2 (germline): SGDLS, YYNGEE. Trimming left V 0 bases short and J 3 bases short, with 7 bases between. The CDR3 contains 13 residues. This chain's CDR3 is CASSVGHSYEQYF. Written as DNA, the CDR3 is TGTGCCAGCAGCGTAGGACACAGCTACGAGCAGTACTTC.

The CDR3 bases are TGTGCCAGCACCCCGGGGGGGCGTAACACTGAAGCTTTCTTT. Translated: CASTPGGRNTEAFF. The chain recombines TRBV9 with TRBJ1-1; perhaps TRBD1 as D (6 bases). Germline lookup yields CDR1 SGDLS and CDR2 YYNGEE. The CDR3 has 14 amino acids. The ends were cut back, 6 bases at V and 2 bases at J, with 14 bases in the middle. Based on the CDR3 plus reference TRBV9 and TRBJ1-1, the full variable domain is DSGVTQTPKHLITATGQRVTLRCSPRSGDLSVYWYQQSLDQGLQFLIQYYNGEERAKGNILERFSAQQFPDLHSELNLSSLELGDSALYFCASTPGGRNTEAFFGQGTRLTVV.

The chain links TRBV9 to TRBJ1-2, with 10 bases fitting TRBD1. This CDR3 has 14 residues. V shed 0 bases, J shed 6 bases, and the junction held 2 bases outside the gene matches. The germline CDR1 and CDR2 sequences are SGDLS and YYNGEE. CDR3 protein: CASSVGGTGDGYTF. The CDR3 coding sequence is TGTGCCAGCAGCGTAGGTGGGACAGGGGATGGCTACACCTTC.

The chain uses TRBV2 and TRBJ2-5, with 7 bases lining up with TRBD1. The end of the DNA is better explained by TRBJ2-7, so the J call may be wrong. The germline V gene has CDR1 SNHLY and CDR2 FYNNEI. The CDR3 is 16 amino acids. CDR3 nucleotides: TGTGCCACCGCTGGTGACTGGGACAGTCCGACCTACGAGCAGTACTTC. Translation gives CATAGDWDSPTYEQYF.

Only a few counts were recorded for this clone. V is TRBV6-4 and J is TRBJ2-3; 9 nucleotides align to TRBD2. Germline CDR1 and CDR2: MRHNA and SNTAGT. V lost 7 bases, J lost 6 bases, and 11 bases stayed unmatched. This CDR3 is built from 15 residues. For the CDR3, the DNA is TGTGCCAGCACTCGGTGGGTAGCGGGGGACGATACGCAGTATTTT. Translating gives CASTRWVAGDDTQYF.

The chain carries TRBV7-9 and TRBJ1-6, with D maybe TRBD1 (5 bases). The V gene lost 3 bases and the J gene lost 6 bases, with 12 bases spanning the gap. The CDR3 runs to 15 residues. CDR1 is SEHNR and CDR2 is FQNEAQ in the germline V gene (reference sequence). CDR3 DNA: TGTGCCAGCAGCTTGGGTCGGGGGGGTAATTCACCCCTCCACTTT. It encodes CASSLGRGGNSPLHF.

This clone was found once. The gene calls are TRBV27 and TRBJ1-2, with 7 nucleotides matching TRBD1. Germline V lookup: CDR1 MNHEY, CDR2 SMNVEV (reference sequence). The V segment lost 4 bases and the J segment 7 bases; nucleotides outside the gene matches: 6. The CDR3 length is 13 residues. The CDR3 DNA reads as TGTGCCAGCAGTTCGGAACCAGGGGGTGGCTACACCTTC. Translated: CASSSEPGGGYTF.

This chain connects TRBV5-1 to TRBJ1-1, with TRBD1 matching over 7 bases. CDR1 SGHRS and CDR2 YFSETQ come from the germline V gene. Trimming took 5 bases from V and 0 from J; bases not matched to a gene: 4. This CDR3 contains 14 residues. DNA for the CDR3: TGCGCCAGCAGACAAGACAGGGTGAACACTGAAGCTTTCTTT. Its protein is CASRQDRVNTEAFF. The full variable domain, completed using reference TRBV5-1 and TRBJ1-1, is KAGVTQTPRYLIKTRGQQVTLSCSPISGHRSVSWYQQTPGQGLQFLFEYFSETQRNKGNFPGRFSGRQFSNSRSEMNVSTLELGDSALYLCASRQDRVNTEAFFGQGTRLTVV.

The V call is TRBV2, the J call TRBJ2-3; 9 bases are a match to TRBD2. The CDR3 contains 16 residues. Germline V CDR1 and CDR2: SNHLY, FYNNEI. V trimming: 5 bases; J trimming: 1 base; junction bases outside the gene matches: 7. The CDR3 region is CASSPLAGWGTDTQYF. The CDR3 region has the DNA TGTGCCAGCAGTCCTCTAGCGGGATGGGGCACAGATACGCAGTATTTT.

The chain recombines TRBV7-9 with TRBJ1-4, with 9 positions matching TRBD1. V lost 4 bases, J lost 3 bases, and 3 bases stayed unmatched. Germline CDR1 reads SEHNR; CDR2 reads FQNEAQ (reference sequence). The CDR3 consists of 15 residues. CDR3 loop: CASSYRQGANEKLFF. The DNA for the CDR3 is TGTGCCAGCAGCTACCGACAGGGGGCTAATGAAAAACTGTTTTTT.

This clone was detected a few times. V and J are TRBV30 and TRBJ1-5; a possible D gene is TRBD1 (5 bases). Germline CDR1 GTSNPN, CDR2 SVGIG (reference sequence). V gave up 5 bases and J gave up 4 bases, with 12 bases separating them. The length of the CDR3 is 13 residues. This CDR3 is CAWADSSNQPQHF. Here the CDR3 DNA reads TGTGCCTGGGCCGACAGCTCGAATCAGCCCCAGCATTTT.

This clone was seen a few times. The V call is TRBV7-8, the J call TRBJ2-1; no clear D gene. CDR3 size: 13 residues. V lost 2 bases to trimming and J lost 9 bases, with 11 bases between them. Germline V gene lookup returns CDR1 SGHVS and CDR2 FQNEAQ. This chain's CDR3 is CASSLSITGEQFF. Here the CDR3 DNA reads TGTGCCAGCAGCTTAAGTATTACGGGTGAGCAGTTCTTC.